Listed below are T cell receptor beta chains from one sample, sequenced in a study of T cells in Graves' hyperthyroidism and ophthalmopathy. TCRdb reanalysed the multiplex PCR reads using MiXCR and keeps one entry per CDR3 protein. Counted here are more than 95,000 distinct CDR3 sequences, approximately 48% occurring once; the ten biggest clones make up approximately 27%. The sequenced sample consisted of blood. The receptor source for this set is a man between 40 and 49 years old with Graves' hyperthyroidism. Both conserved end residues are part of each CDR3. The D gene is left open where the match is weak. Only some rows state a clone size, as once, few, many or a class for expanded clones.

j_gene	v_gene	d_gene	abundance	CDR3aa	CDR3nt
TRBJ2-1	TRBV7-8	TRBD2	many	CASSLAPETSGNWSYNEQFF	TGTGCCAGCAGCTTAGCGCCGGAGACTAGCGGGAATTGGTCCTACAATGAGCAGTTCTTC
TRBJ1-1	TRBV7-9	-	-	CASSLLVGEAEAFF	TGTGCCAGCAGTTTGCTTGTGGGGGAGGCTGAAGCTTTCTTT
TRBJ2-7	TRBV10-3	-	few	CAIRGQETYEQYF	TGTGCCATCAGGGGACAAGAAACCTACGAGCAGTACTTC
TRBJ2-3	TRBV12-5	-	many	CASGPSSSPQYF	TGTGCTAGTGGACCCTCATCGAGTCCGCAGTATTTT
TRBJ1-1	TRBV7-9	TRBD1	many	CASSPGQGGTEAFF	TGTGCCAGCAGCCCGGGACAGGGGGGGACTGAAGCTTTCTTT
TRBJ2-2	TRBV6-1	-	many	CASSSGAANTGELFF	TGTGCCAGCAGTTCCGGGGCCGCGAACACCGGGGAGCTGTTTTTT
TRBJ2-5	TRBV5-1	TRBD2	many	CASPRREGVGETQYF	TGCGCCAGCCCAAGGCGGGAGGGTGTCGGAGAGACCCAGTACTTC
TRBJ2-4	TRBV19	-	many	CASSIAGSSDIQYF	TGTGCCAGTAGTATAGCAGGCTCGAGCGACATTCAGTACTTC
TRBJ1-5	TRBV12-3/TRBV12-4	-	many	CASSSWTDIFSNQPQHF	TGTGCCAGCAGTTCCTGGACAGACATATTTAGCAATCAGCCCCAGCATTTT
TRBJ2-2	TRBV10-3	TRBD2	-	CATAAILALNTGELVF	TGTGCCACTGCCGCCATACTAGCGTTGAATACCGGGGAGCTGGTTTTT
TRBJ1-2	TRBV6-6	-	many	CASSYSDEMRLF	TGTGCCAGCAGTTACTCGGATGAGATGAGACTCTTC
TRBJ2-5	TRBV7-2	TRBD2	many	CASGGLAGGETQYF	TGTGCCAGCGGGGGACTAGCGGGAGGGGAGACCCAGTACTTC
TRBJ1-2	TRBV20-1	TRBD1	many	CSARSTGSIEGYTF	TGCAGTGCTAGGTCGACAGGGAGCATTGAAGGCTACACCTTC